Below, 27 T cell receptor beta chains from the same sample are listed, as sequenced in a study of cytomegalovirus exposure and HLA in healthy donors listed by TCRdb under 2017. Receptor libraries were prepared by the immunoSEQ multiplex PCR assay. A mixture of 60 forward primers for TCR Vbeta segments and 13 reverse primers for TCR Jbeta segments was used in the multiplex PCR. TCRdb's version of the immuneACCESS table is confined to in-frame rearrangements and falls short of the full clone set. An unresolved V gene accounts for under half of the shortfall where checked; the remainder is of unknown origin. The sample yields about 170,000 clones; around 77% were counted once. The ten largest clones add up to 2% to 2.5% of the sample. The sample consisted of PBMCs. The receptors come from a woman aged 25 to 45 in good health and CMV-seropositive.

The chain joins TRBV18 to TRBJ2-1; 14 bases line up with TRBD2. The V gene end was trimmed by 6 bases and the J gene end by 5 bases; junction bases not matched to a gene: 0. The CDR3 spans 14 residues. Germline values: CDR1 KGHSH, CDR2 LQKENI. The CDR3 is CASSGLAGDNEQFF. For the CDR3, the DNA is TGTGCCAGCTCGGGACTAGCGGGGGACAATGAGCAGTTCTTC.

The chain employs TRBV18 and TRBJ2-7, with D tentatively TRBD1 (6 bases). Trimming removed 6 bases at V and 1 base at J, with 16 bases between. Germline assignment: CDR1 KGHSH and CDR2 LQKENI. This CDR3 has 15 amino acids. The CDR3, as DNA: TGTGCCAGCTCCCCTGAGATGGGGACATCCTACGAGCAGTACTTC. It is translated as CASSPEMGTSYEQYF. The full variable domain, completed using reference TRBV18 and TRBJ2-7, is NAGVMQNPRHLVRRRGQEARLRCSPMKGHSHVYWYRQLPEEGLKFMVYLQKENIIDESGMPKERFSAEFPKEGPSILRIQQVVRGDSAAYFCASSPEMGTSYEQYFGPGTRLTVT.

The chain is built from TRBV2 and TRBJ1-1; 9 bases line up with TRBD1. With 6 bases clipped from V and 7 bases from J, the junction kept 6 bases outside the gene matches. Germline-derived CDR1 and CDR2 are SNHLY and FYNNEI. This CDR3 contains 13 residues. In nucleotides, the CDR3 is TGTGCCAGCAGCCGGGACAGGGCGAGTGAAGCTTTCTTT. It is translated as CASSRDRASEAFF.

The CDR3, as DNA: TGTGCCAGCAGGCCCAGACAGGGATACGAGCAGTACTTC. It translates to CASRPRQGYEQYF. The chain recombines TRBV6-6 with TRBJ2-7; 7 bases match TRBD1. The germline CDR1 and CDR2 sequences are MNHNY and SVGAGI (reference sequence). V gave up 6 bases and J gave up 4 bases; unmatched junction bases: 6. The CDR3 is 13 amino acids.

This clone was seen a single time. The rearrangement links TRBV10-2 to TRBJ1-1; D not resolved. The CDR3 is 12 amino acids. Germline CDR1 is WSHSY and CDR2 is SAAADI. Deletions cut 8 bases from V and 8 bases from J, with 15 bases between. The CDR3 DNA reads as TGCGCCAGCTCAACGGGTCCCGGGGAAGCTTTCTTT. It codes for CASSTGPGEAFF.

The rearrangement uses TRBV5-5 and TRBJ1-1; 8 nucleotides agree with TRBD1. Looked up from germline, CDR1 is SGHKS and CDR2 is YYEKEE (reference sequence). The CDR3 spans 16 residues. The trim removed 1 base at V and 1 base at J, leaving 6 bases unmatched. This chain's CDR3 is CASSLSGDRKNTEAFF. The CDR3 DNA reads TGTGCCAGCAGCTTGTCGGGGGACAGGAAGAACACTGAAGCTTTCTTT.

This clone appeared a single time. This CDR3 is CASSPWTESINYGYTF. The CDR3 DNA follows: TGTGCCAGTAGTCCCTGGACAGAGAGTATAAACTATGGCTACACCTTC. V gene TRBV19 combines with J gene TRBJ1-2, with D possibly TRBD1 on 6 matching bases. Germline lookup yields CDR1 LNHDA and CDR2 SQIVND (reference sequence). The germline V and J ends were trimmed by 5 bases and 2 bases, with 18 bases remaining between them. This CDR3 is 16 amino acids long.

The chain combines TRBV29-1 with TRBJ1-1; D is undetermined. This CDR3 region has 15 residues. Trimming removed 1 base at V and 9 bases at J, with 21 bases between. In germline, CDR1 is SQVTM, CDR2 ANQGSEA. This CDR3 reads CSVEVPSGGTLKAFF. Here the CDR3 DNA reads TGCAGCGTTGAAGTGCCCTCGGGAGGAACACTGAAAGCTTTCTTT.

V usage is TRBV15 and J usage is TRBJ1-6, with D tentatively TRBD1 (6 bases). V was clipped by 5 bases and J by 6 bases, with 11 bases between them. Germline loops: CDR1 LNHNV, CDR2 YYDKDF (reference sequence). The CDR3 totals 14 residues. CDR3 protein: CATSFTGTNSPLHF. The CDR3 nucleotides read TGTGCCACCAGCTTTACAGGGACTAATTCACCCCTCCACTTT.

This clone was seen once. At one end the junction does not follow the germline gene, possibly because of a read error. The chain combines TRBV7-9 with TRBJ1-2; D possibly corresponds to TRBD1 (5 bases). This CDR3 spans 15 amino acids. Germline assignment: CDR1 SEHNR and CDR2 FQNEAQ (reference sequence). This chain's CDR3 is CSSSLRDRGAYGYTF. The CDR3 DNA reads as TGTTCCAGCAGCCTCCGGGACCGCGGGGCCTATGGCTACACCTTC. Variable domain in full (rest from reference TRBV7-9 and TRBJ1-2): DTGVSQNPRHKITKRGQNVTFRCDPISEHNRLYWYRQTLGQGPEFLTYFQNEAQLEKSRLLSDRFSAERPKGSFSTLEIQRTEQGDSAMYLCSSSLRDRGAYGYTFGSGTRLTVV.

This chain uses TRBV6-4 with TRBJ1-1, with no clear D. Germline V gene lookup returns CDR1 MRHNA and CDR2 SNTAGT. This CDR3 contains 12 residues. V was cut by 8 bases and J by 10 bases, with 17 bases left in between. CDR3 sequence reads: CASLGGEERAFF. CDR3 DNA sequence: TGTGCCAGCCTCGGAGGAGAAGAGCGAGCTTTCTTT.

A word on this clone: An end of the junction differs from the germline gene, which may be a read error. The chain employs TRBV10-1 and TRBJ2-7, with TRBD2 identical over 7 bases. CDR3 length: 17 amino acids. In germline, CDR1 is WNHNN, CDR2 SYGVQD (reference sequence). CDR3 nucleotides: TGCGCCAGCATCCGGGACGGAGGGCCTGGGGGGGGTTACGGGCAGTACTTC. Its protein is CASIRDGGPGGGYGQYF.

The gene calls are TRBV29-1 and TRBJ1-2, with D uncertain. The CDR3 has 13 residues. Germline V gene data show CDR1 as SQVTM and CDR2 as ANQGSEA. Trimming stripped 0 bases from V and 3 bases from J, with 8 bases between. The CDR3 spells CSVEDADYYGYTF. CDR3 nucleotides: TGCAGCGTTGAAGATGCGGATTACTATGGCTACACCTTC.

The V call is TRBV12-5, the J call TRBJ2-3; 7 nucleotides align to TRBD1. Trimming removed 5 bases from V and 2 bases from J; junction bases left unmatched: 1. Germline lookup yields CDR1 LGHNT and CDR2 FRNRAP. The CDR3 consists of 13 residues. The CDR3 loop is CASGTGVTDTQYF. Here the CDR3 DNA reads TGTGCTAGTGGTACAGGGGTCACAGATACGCAGTATTTT.

The CDR3 nucleotides read TGTGCCAGCAGCTTCCAGCGGGAGGGCACAGATACGCAGTATTTT. It is translated as CASSFQREGTDTQYF. The chain carries TRBV7-2 and TRBJ2-3, with TRBD2 matching 9 bases. CDR3 length equals 15 residues. Germline CDR1 SGHTA, CDR2 FQGNSA. With 3 bases clipped from V and 1 base from J, the junction kept 2 bases outside the gene matches.

J is TRBJ2-5 and V is TRBV5-8, with 9 bases lining up with TRBD2. J lost 5 bases, V lost 0 bases, and 11 bases had no gene match. Looked up from germline, CDR1 is SGHTS and CDR2 is YDEGEE. This CDR3 is 17 amino acids long. CDR3 residues: CASSLEGSGSFAETQYF. In DNA form, the CDR3 reads TGTGCCAGCAGCTTGGAAGGTAGCGGGAGTTTCGCTGAGACCCAGTACTTC.

The chain combines TRBV10-3 with TRBJ2-7; possibly TRBD1 for D (6 bases). Germline V gene sequence: CDR1 ENHRY, CDR2 SYGVKD. The germline V and J ends were trimmed by 0 bases and 0 bases, with 9 bases remaining between them. This CDR3 is 15 amino acids long. This chain's CDR3 is CAISESKQGSYEQYF. CDR3 sequence (DNA): TGTGCCATCAGTGAGTCGAAACAGGGCTCCTACGAGCAGTACTTC.

This clone came up a few times. The same CDR3 also results from other DNA sequences found in this sample. The J gene is TRBJ1-4, the V gene TRBV7-6, with 7 positions matching TRBD1. Germline CDR1 reads SGHVS; CDR2 reads FNYEAQ. This CDR3 contains 14 residues. The V gene end was trimmed by 3 bases and the J gene end by 5 bases; junction bases not matched to a gene: 3. CDR3 sequence reads: CASSLGQRNEKLFF. In DNA, the CDR3 is TGTGCCAGCAGCTTGGGACAGAGGAATGAAAAACTGTTTTTT.

The chain has TRBV18 and TRBJ2-3, with TRBD1 identical over 8 bases. V gave up 3 bases and J gave up 2 bases; unmatched junction bases: 10. The CDR3 is made up of 17 amino acids. CDR1 KGHSH and CDR2 LQKENI come from the germline V gene. CDR3 protein: CASSPLPGTGHTDTQYF. CDR3 bases: TGTGCCAGCTCACCCCTTCCTGGGACAGGTCACACAGATACGCAGTATTTT.

This clone was observed a single time. The CDR3 loop is CASSILGAREQYF. The CDR3 nucleotides read TGTGCCAGTAGTATCCTGGGGGCACGAGAGCAGTACTTC. This chain joins TRBV19 and TRBJ2-7; a weak D match, TRBD1 (6 bases). Germline CDR1 and CDR2: LNHDA and SQIVND (reference sequence). V was pared by 3 bases and J by 7 bases, with 13 bases between. CDR3 length: 13 amino acids.

The chain is built from TRBV2 and TRBJ1-1; unclear D gene. V gave up 4 bases and J gave up 4 bases, with 10 bases separating them. The CDR3 sequence is 13 residues long. CDR1 SNHLY and CDR2 FYNNEI come from the germline V gene. The CDR3 DNA reads TGTGCCAGCAGTGCATATGAGGGCACTGAAGCTTTCTTT. Residues: CASSAYEGTEAFF. The full variable domain, with the rest looked up from reference TRBV2 and TRBJ1-1, is EPEVTQTPSHQVTQMGQEVILRCVPISNHLYFYWYRQILGQKVEFLVSFYNNEISEKSEIFDDQFSVERPDGSNFTLKIRSTKLEDSAMYFCASSAYEGTEAFFGQGTRLTVV.

The V call is TRBV6-6, the J call TRBJ2-1, with 7 bases aligning to TRBD2. Trimming took 7 bases from V and 0 from J; bases not matched to a gene: 9. Germline lookup yields CDR1 MNHNY and CDR2 SVGAGI (reference sequence). This CDR3 spans 16 amino acids. The CDR3 DNA follows: TGTGCCAGCAACCTTAAAGCGGGGAGCTCCTACAATGAGCAGTTCTTC. As protein: CASNLKAGSSYNEQFF.

V usage is TRBV7-9 and J usage is TRBJ2-3, with TRBD2 matching 8 bases. Trimming removed 7 bases from V and 2 bases from J; junction bases left unmatched: 11. CDR1 is SEHNR, CDR2 FQNEAQ, per germline (reference sequence). The CDR3 contains 16 residues. As DNA, the CDR3 is TGTGCCAGCACCTTCTCGGCGGGGGGCCCCACAGATACGCAGTATTTT. Translated, it gives CASTFSAGGPTDTQYF. The entire variable domain, with the rest obtained from reference TRBV7-9 and TRBJ2-3, is as follows: DTGVSQNPRHKITKRGQNVTFRCDPISEHNRLYWYRQTLGQGPEFLTYFQNEAQLEKSRLLSDRFSAERPKGSFSTLEIQRTEQGDSAMYLCASTFSAGGPTDTQYFGPGTRLTVL.

V and J are TRBV7-8 and TRBJ1-2; D perhaps matches TRBD1 (6 bases). This CDR3 spans 17 amino acids. Per the germline V gene, CDR1 is SGHVS and CDR2 is FQNEAQ. The ends were cut back, 5 bases at V and 0 bases at J, with 19 bases in the middle. This CDR3 is CASSTPRDKETNYGYTF. CDR3 coding DNA: TGTGCCAGCAGCACCCCCCGGGACAAAGAAACTAACTATGGCTACACCTTC.

The gene calls are TRBV5-1 and TRBJ1-1, with 8 positions matching TRBD1. Germline-derived CDR1 and CDR2 are SGHRS and YFSETQ. V was clipped by 5 bases and J by 9 bases; unmatched bases: 12. This CDR3 comprises 14 residues. The DNA of the CDR3 is TGCGCCAGCAGGATTCGGTCAGGGGGCGTGAAAGCTTTCTTT. Protein product: CASRIRSGGVKAFF.

The V and J genes are TRBV7-8 and TRBJ1-1, with 9 positions matching TRBD1. Trimming cost V 1 base and J 0 bases; bases outside gene matches: 6. Germline values: CDR1 SGHVS, CDR2 FQNEAQ. This CDR3 is 17 amino acids long. DNA for the CDR3: TGTGCCAGCAGCTTAGTGGGACAGGGCGCGATGAACACTGAAGCTTTCTTT. It codes for CASSLVGQGAMNTEAFF. The full variable domain, its missing parts supplied by reference TRBV7-8 and TRBJ1-1, is GAGVSQSPRYKVAKRGQDVALRCDPISGHVSLFWYQQALGQGPEFLTYFQNEAQLDKSGLPSDRFFAERPEGSVSTLKIQRTQQEDSAVYLCASSLVGQGAMNTEAFFGQGTRLTVV.

The gene calls are TRBV28 and TRBJ1-1; the match to TRBD1 covers 7 bases. The V and J ends lost 6 bases and 6 bases, in that order; junction bases with no gene match: 10. This CDR3 has 14 residues. CDR1 is MDHEN and CDR2 is SYDVKM in the germline V gene. In DNA, the CDR3 is TGTGCCAGCAGATCCCTGGGCAGGGGGGCTGAAGCTTTCTTT. Its protein is CASRSLGRGAEAFF.